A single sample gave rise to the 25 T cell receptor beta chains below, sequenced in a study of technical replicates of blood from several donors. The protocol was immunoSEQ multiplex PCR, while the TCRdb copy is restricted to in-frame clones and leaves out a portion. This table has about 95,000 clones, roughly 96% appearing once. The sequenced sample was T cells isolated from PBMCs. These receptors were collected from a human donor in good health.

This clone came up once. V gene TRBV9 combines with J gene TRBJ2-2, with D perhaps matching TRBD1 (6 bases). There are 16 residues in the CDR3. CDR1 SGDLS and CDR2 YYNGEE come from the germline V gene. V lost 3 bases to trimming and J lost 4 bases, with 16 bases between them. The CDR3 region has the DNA TGTGCCAGCAGCGGAGGCGGAGGACAGATCACCGGGGAGCTGTTTTTT. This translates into CASSGGGGQITGELFF.

The CDR3 coding sequence is TGTGCCAGTAGTAAACTAGCGGGAAGCAATGAGCAGTTCTTC. Translating it yields CASSKLAGSNEQFF. The chain has TRBV19 and TRBJ2-1; 10 bases are a match to TRBD2. The CDR3 consists of 14 residues. CDR1 LNHDA and CDR2 SQIVND come from the germline V gene (reference sequence). The ends lost 4 bases at V and 6 bases at J; junction bases unmatched: 3.

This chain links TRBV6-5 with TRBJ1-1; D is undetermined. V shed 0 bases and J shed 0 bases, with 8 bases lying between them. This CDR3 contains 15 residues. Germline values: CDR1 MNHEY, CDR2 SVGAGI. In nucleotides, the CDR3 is TGTGCCAGCAGTTACTCGCGGGCGATGAACACTGAAGCTTTCTTT. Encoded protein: CASSYSRAMNTEAFF.

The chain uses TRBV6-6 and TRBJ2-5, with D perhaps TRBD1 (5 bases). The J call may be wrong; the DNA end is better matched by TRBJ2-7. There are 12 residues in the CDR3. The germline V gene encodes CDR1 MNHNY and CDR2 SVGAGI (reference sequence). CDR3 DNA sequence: TGTGCCAGCAGTTACGACAGCTACGAGCAGTACTTC. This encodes CASSYDSYEQYF.

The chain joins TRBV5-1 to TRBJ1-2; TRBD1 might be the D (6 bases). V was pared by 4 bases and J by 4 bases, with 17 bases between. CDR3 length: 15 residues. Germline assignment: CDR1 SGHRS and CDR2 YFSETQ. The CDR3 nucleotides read TGCGCCAGCAGCCCAAGGTTTCAGGGGTTCTATGGCTACACCTTC. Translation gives CASSPRFQGFYGYTF.

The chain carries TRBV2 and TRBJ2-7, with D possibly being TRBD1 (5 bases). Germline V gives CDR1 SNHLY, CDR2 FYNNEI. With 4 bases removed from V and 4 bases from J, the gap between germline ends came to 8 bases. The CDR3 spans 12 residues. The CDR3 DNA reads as TGTGCCAGCAGTGCAGGGTCTTACGAGCAGTACTTC. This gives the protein CASSAGSYEQYF.

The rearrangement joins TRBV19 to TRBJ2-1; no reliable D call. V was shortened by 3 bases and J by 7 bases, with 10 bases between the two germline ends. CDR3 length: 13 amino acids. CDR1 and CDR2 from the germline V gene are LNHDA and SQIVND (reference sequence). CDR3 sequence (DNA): TGTGCCAGTAGTATTAACAGTTTTAATGAGCAGTTCTTC. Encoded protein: CASSINSFNEQFF.

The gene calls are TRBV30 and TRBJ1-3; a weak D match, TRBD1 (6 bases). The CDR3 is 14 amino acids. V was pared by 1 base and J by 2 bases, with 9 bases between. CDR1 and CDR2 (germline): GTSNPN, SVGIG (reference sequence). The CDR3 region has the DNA TGTGCCTGGAGTGCAGGGGTAACTGGAAACACCATATATTTT. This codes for CAWSAGVTGNTIYF.

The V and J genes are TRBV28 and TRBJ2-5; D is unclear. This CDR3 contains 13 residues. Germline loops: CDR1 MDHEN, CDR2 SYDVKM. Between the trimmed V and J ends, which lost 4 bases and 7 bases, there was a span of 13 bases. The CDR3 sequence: CASSYLLYGTQYF. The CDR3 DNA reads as TGTGCCAGCAGTTATCTGCTCTACGGGACCCAGTACTTC.

The DNA of the CDR3 is TGTGCCAGCAGTCCGGGACAGGGGGCCAATGAGCAGTTCTTC. It codes for CASSPGQGANEQFF. The rearrangement joins TRBV28 to TRBJ2-1, with 12 bases matching TRBD1. V trimming: 5 bases; J trimming: 6 bases; junction bases outside the gene matches: 2. The CDR3 extends over 14 amino acids. CDR1 is MDHEN and CDR2 is SYDVKM in the germline V gene.

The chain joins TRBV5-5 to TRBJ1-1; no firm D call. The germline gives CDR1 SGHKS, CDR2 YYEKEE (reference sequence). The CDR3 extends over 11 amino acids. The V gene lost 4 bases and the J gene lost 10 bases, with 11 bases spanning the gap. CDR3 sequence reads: CASSPDSRAFF. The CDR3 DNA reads TGTGCCAGCAGCCCCGATTCGAGAGCTTTCTTT.

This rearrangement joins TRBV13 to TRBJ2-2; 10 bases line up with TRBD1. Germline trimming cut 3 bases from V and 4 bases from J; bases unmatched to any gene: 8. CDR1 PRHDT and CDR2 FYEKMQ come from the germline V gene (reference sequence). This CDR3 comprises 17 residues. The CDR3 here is CASSFLRTGGPTGELFF. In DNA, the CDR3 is TGTGCCAGCAGCTTTCTCCGGACAGGGGGTCCCACCGGGGAGCTGTTTTTT.

CDR3 in DNA: TGTGCCAGCAGCCCAGGGACAGGGTCTACGGACACTGAAGCTTTCTTT. It is translated as CASSPGTGSTDTEAFF. The rearrangement links TRBV6-6 to TRBJ1-1, with 9 bases that match TRBD1. V lost 6 bases, J lost 3 bases, and 11 bases stayed unmatched. Germline values: CDR1 MNHNY, CDR2 SVGAGI (reference sequence). CDR3 length: 16 residues.

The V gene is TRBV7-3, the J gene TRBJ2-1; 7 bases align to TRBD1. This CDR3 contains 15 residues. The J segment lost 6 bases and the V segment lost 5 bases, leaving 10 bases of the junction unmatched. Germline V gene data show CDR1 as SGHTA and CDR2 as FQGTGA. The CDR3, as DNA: TGTGCCAGCAGCCCCGGACAGGTGGTATCCAATGAGCAGTTCTTC. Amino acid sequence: CASSPGQVVSNEQFF.

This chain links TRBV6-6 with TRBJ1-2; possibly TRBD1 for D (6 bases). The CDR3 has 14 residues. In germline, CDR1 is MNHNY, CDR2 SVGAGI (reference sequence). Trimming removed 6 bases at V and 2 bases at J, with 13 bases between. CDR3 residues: CASSGRDTNYGYTF. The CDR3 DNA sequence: TGTGCCAGCAGCGGCCGGGACACCAACTATGGCTACACCTTC.

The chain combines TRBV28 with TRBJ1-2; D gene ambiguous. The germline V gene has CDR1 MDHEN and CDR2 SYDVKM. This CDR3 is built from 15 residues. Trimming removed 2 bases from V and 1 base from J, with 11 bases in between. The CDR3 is CASSLGLGRNYGYTF. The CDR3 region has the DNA TGTGCCAGCAGTTTAGGTCTTGGCCGTAACTATGGCTACACCTTC.

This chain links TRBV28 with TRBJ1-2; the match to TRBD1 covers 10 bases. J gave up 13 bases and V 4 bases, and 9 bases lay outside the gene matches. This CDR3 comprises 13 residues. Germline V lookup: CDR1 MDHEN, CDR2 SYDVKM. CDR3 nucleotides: TGTGCCAGCAGTTACGGGACAGGGGAGAGGGGCACCTTC. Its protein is CASSYGTGERGTF.

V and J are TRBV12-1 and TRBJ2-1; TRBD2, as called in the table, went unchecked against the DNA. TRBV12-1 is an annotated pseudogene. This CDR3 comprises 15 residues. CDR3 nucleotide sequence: TGTGCCAGCAGCTCCGTAGCGGGAGTGAGCAATGAGCAGTTCTTC. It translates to CASSSVAGVSNEQFF.

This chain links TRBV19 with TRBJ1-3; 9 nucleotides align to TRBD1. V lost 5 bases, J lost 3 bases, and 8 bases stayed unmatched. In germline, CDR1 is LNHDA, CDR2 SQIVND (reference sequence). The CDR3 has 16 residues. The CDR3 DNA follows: TGTGCCAGTAGTCCCACCGGACAGGGGCATGGAAACACCATATATTTT. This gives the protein CASSPTGQGHGNTIYF. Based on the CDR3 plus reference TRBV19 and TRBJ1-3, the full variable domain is DGGITQSPKYLFRKEGQNVTLSCEQNLNHDAMYWYRQDPGQGLRLIYYSQIVNDFQKGDIAEGYSVSREKKESFPLTVTSAQKNPTAFYLCASSPTGQGHGNTIYFGEGSWLTVV.

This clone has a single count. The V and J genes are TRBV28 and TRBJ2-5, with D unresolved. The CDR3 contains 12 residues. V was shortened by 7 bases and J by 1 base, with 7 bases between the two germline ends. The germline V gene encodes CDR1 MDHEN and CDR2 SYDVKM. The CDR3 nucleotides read TGTGCCAGCACCGCGGCCCAAGAGACCCAGTACTTC. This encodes CASTAAQETQYF.

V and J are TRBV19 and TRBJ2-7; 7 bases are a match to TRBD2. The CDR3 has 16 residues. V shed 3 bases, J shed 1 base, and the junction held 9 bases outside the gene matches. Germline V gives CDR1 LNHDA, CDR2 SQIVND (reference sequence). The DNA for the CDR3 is TGTGCCAGTAGTATTTATTTTCCCGGGGGGTCCTACGAGCAGTACTTC. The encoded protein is CASSIYFPGGSYEQYF. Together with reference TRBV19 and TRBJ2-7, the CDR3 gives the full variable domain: DGGITQSPKYLFRKEGQNVTLSCEQNLNHDAMYWYRQDPGQGLRLIYYSQIVNDFQKGDIAEGYSVSREKKESFPLTVTSAQKNPTAFYLCASSIYFPGGSYEQYFGPGTRLTVT.

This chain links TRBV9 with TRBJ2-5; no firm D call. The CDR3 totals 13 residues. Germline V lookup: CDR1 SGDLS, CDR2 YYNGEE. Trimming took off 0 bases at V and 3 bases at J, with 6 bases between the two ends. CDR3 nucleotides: TGTGCCAGCAGCGTAGGTACGGAAGAGACCCAGTACTTC. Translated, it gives CASSVGTEETQYF. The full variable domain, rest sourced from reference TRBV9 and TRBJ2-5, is DSGVTQTPKHLITATGQRVTLRCSPRSGDLSVYWYQQSLDQGLQFLIQYYNGEERAKGNILERFSAQQFPDLHSELNLSSLELGDSALYFCASSVGTEETQYFGPGTRLLVL.

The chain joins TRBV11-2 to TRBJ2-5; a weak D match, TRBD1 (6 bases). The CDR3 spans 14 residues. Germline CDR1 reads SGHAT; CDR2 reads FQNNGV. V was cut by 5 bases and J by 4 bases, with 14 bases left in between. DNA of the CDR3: TGTGCCAGCAGCCCCACAGGGCTGGTAGAGACCCAGTACTTC. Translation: CASSPTGLVETQYF.

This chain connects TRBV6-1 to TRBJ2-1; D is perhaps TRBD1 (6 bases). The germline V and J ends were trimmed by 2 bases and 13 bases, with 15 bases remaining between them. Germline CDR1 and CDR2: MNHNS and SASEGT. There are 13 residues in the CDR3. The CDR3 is CASSETWTVQQFF. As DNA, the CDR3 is TGTGCCAGCAGTGAAACCTGGACAGTACAACAGTTCTTC.

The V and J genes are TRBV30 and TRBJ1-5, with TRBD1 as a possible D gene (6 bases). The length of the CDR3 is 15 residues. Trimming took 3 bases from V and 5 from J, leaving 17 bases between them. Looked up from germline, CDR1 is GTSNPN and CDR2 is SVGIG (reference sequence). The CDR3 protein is CAWSYAGATHQPQHF. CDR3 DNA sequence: TGTGCCTGGAGCTACGCAGGGGCCACTCATCAGCCCCAGCATTTT.